A single sample is the source of the 23 T cell receptor beta chains below, sequenced in a study of beta chain features in type 1 diabetes. The sequenced template was cDNA made from the entire isolated RNA. The assay was immunoSEQ multiplex PCR, and TCRdb's table has in-frame clones only and misses some. The sample has roughly 310,000 clones, more than 9.5% seen once; the top ten hold around 0.015%. Sequences were obtained from naive CD4+ T cells from blood. The receptor set was obtained from a woman under 40 in good health.

This rearrangement joins TRBV25-1 to TRBJ2-5, with 9 bases identical to TRBD2. CDR1 MGHDK and CDR2 SYGVNS come from the germline V gene. The CDR3 is 14 amino acids. V was pared by 2 bases and J by 5 bases, with 3 bases of the junction left unmatched. In DNA, the CDR3 is TGTGCCAGCAGTGAACTAGCGGGAAGGGAGACCCAGTACTTC. Translating gives CASSELAGRETQYF.

The chain joins TRBV9 to TRBJ1-2; perhaps TRBD1 as D (5 bases). This CDR3 has 12 residues. Between the trimmed V and J ends, which lost 3 bases and 5 bases, there was a span of 8 bases. Germline V lookup: CDR1 SGDLS, CDR2 YYNGEE. As DNA, the CDR3 is TGTGCCAGCAGCGCCCGACAGTATGGCTACACCTTC. Encoded protein: CASSARQYGYTF.

The chain has TRBV29-1 and TRBJ2-3; 14 bases map to TRBD2. Germline-derived CDR1 and CDR2 are SQVTM and ANQGSEA. CDR3 size: 15 residues. Germline trimming cut 6 bases from V and 6 bases from J; bases unmatched to any gene: 8. The CDR3 DNA reads as TGCAGCGTGGCCCCGACTAGCGGGAGGGCCGATACGCAGTATTTT. It translates to CSVAPTSGRADTQYF.

This clone came up a few times. The chain couples TRBV25-1 to TRBJ2-5, with 7 bases that match TRBD1. Germline trimming cut 4 bases from V and 5 bases from J; bases unmatched to any gene: 16. In germline, CDR1 is MGHDK, CDR2 SYGVNS. The CDR3 covers 17 residues. CDR3 in amino acids: CASSGQRTGIVEETQYF. In nucleotides, the CDR3 is TGTGCCAGCAGTGGCCAAAGGACAGGTATTGTTGAGGAGACCCAGTACTTC.

DNA of the CDR3: TGCAGCGTTGGGGCAGGGTCTGGAAACACCATATATTTT. It specifies CSVGAGSGNTIYF. The chain combines TRBV29-1 with TRBJ1-3, with D maybe TRBD1 (5 bases). This CDR3 spans 13 amino acids. CDR1 and CDR2 (germline): SQVTM, ANQGSEA. V lost 4 bases, J lost 1 base, and 8 bases lay in between.

This clone was counted only a few times. The V and J genes are TRBV28 and TRBJ2-3; 7 nucleotides match TRBD1. J gave up 5 bases and V 4 bases, and 3 bases lay outside the gene matches. The CDR3 runs 13 residues. Germline CDR1 MDHEN, CDR2 SYDVKM. The CDR3 nucleotides are TGTGCCAGCAGTTCGGGACAGCTAGATACGCAGTATTTT. Translated, it gives CASSSGQLDTQYF.

This clone was seen only a few times. The V and J genes are TRBV7-2 and TRBJ2-7, with TRBD2 matching over 11 bases. Unmatched junction bases numbered 3, after V lost 5 bases and J lost 3 bases. The CDR3 consists of 14 residues. The germline CDR1 and CDR2 sequences are SGHTA and FQGNSA. The CDR3 loop is CASSRTSGYYEQYF. The CDR3 coding sequence is TGTGCCAGCAGCCGGACTAGCGGGTACTACGAGCAGTACTTC.

This clone has a handful of counts. J is TRBJ2-7 and V is TRBV4-3, with D maybe TRBD1 (6 bases). CDR1 and CDR2 from the germline V gene are LGHNA and YSLEER. Between the trimmed V and J ends, which lost 0 bases and 5 bases, there was a span of 14 bases. This CDR3 is built from 15 residues. As DNA, the CDR3 is TGCGCCAGCAGCCAAGATTTTGGACAGATCCACGAGCAGTACTTC. This gives the protein CASSQDFGQIHEQYF.

The chain joins TRBV28 to TRBJ2-7; 10 nucleotides line up with TRBD2. CDR1 is MDHEN and CDR2 is SYDVKM in the germline V gene. The CDR3 runs to 15 residues. Germline trimming cut 3 bases from V and 2 bases from J; bases unmatched to any gene: 4. As DNA, the CDR3 is TGTGCCAGCAGTTTGAGGACTAGCGGCGCCTACGAGCAGTACTTC. It specifies CASSLRTSGAYEQYF.

The chain recombines TRBV6-1 with TRBJ2-5; 12 bases match TRBD2. The CDR3 contains 15 residues. The germline CDR1 and CDR2 sequences are MNHNS and SASEGT. V gave up 3 bases and J gave up 2 bases; unmatched junction bases: 1. The CDR3 region is CASSDLAGGQETQYF. As DNA, the CDR3 is TGTGCCAGCAGTGACCTAGCGGGAGGGCAAGAGACCCAGTACTTC.

A few counts support this clone. The V and J genes are TRBV18 and TRBJ1-5, with D perhaps TRBD1 (6 bases). Trimming removed 6 bases from V and 7 bases from J, with 16 bases in between. Germline V gene data show CDR1 as KGHSH and CDR2 as LQKENI. The CDR3 extends over 14 amino acids. CDR3: CASSPDEGVQPQHF. The CDR3 DNA sequence: TGTGCCAGCTCCCCGGACGAGGGGGTCCAGCCCCAGCATTTT.

The chain uses TRBV11-2 and TRBJ2-1; TRBD1 matches 7 bases. From germline, CDR1 is SGHAT and CDR2 FQNNGV. CDR3 length: 16 amino acids. V trimming: 0 bases; J trimming: 4 bases; junction bases outside the gene matches: 6. CDR3 sequence (DNA): TGTGCCAGCAGCTTAGACGAGACAGGGATTTACAATGAGCAGTTCTTC. Translating it yields CASSLDETGIYNEQFF. Combining the CDR3 with reference TRBV11-2 and TRBJ2-1 gives the whole variable domain EAGVAQSPRYKIIEKRQSVAFWCNPISGHATLYWYQQILGQGPKLLIQFQNNGVVDDSQLPKDRFSAERLKGVDSTLKIQPAKLEDSAVYLCASSLDETGIYNEQFFGPGTRLTVL.

The rearrangement uses TRBV28 and TRBJ2-1, with 8 bases lining up with TRBD2. This CDR3 region has 16 residues. V lost 6 bases, J lost 7 bases, and 14 bases stayed unmatched. Per the germline V gene, CDR1 is MDHEN and CDR2 is SYDVKM. The CDR3 DNA is TGTGCCAGCAGGGGGGGGTCAGCGGGAGTATCAAATGAGCAGTTCTTC. It encodes CASRGGSAGVSNEQFF. Complete variable domain (other parts from reference TRBV28 and TRBJ2-1): DVKVTQSSRYLVKRTGEKVFLECVQDMDHENMFWYRQDPGLGLRLIYFSYDVKMKEKGDIPEGYSVSREKKERFSLILESASTNQTSMYLCASRGGSAGVSNEQFFGPGTRLTVL.

This clone has a handful of counts. The rearrangement links TRBV28 to TRBJ1-2; 9 nucleotides align to TRBD1. With 5 bases clipped from V and 4 bases from J, the junction kept 14 bases outside the gene matches. The CDR3 extends over 17 amino acids. Germline CDR1 MDHEN, CDR2 SYDVKM. The CDR3 protein is CASSPPPGQGFGYGYTF. CDR3 coding DNA: TGTGCCAGCAGTCCCCCTCCTGGACAGGGGTTCGGCTATGGCTACACCTTC.

V is TRBV9 and J is TRBJ2-6, with 7 bases fitting TRBD1. Germline V gene lookup returns CDR1 SGDLS and CDR2 YYNGEE. The CDR3 spans 18 residues. Trimming cost V 3 bases and J 0 bases; bases outside gene matches: 9. The CDR3 coding sequence is TGTGCCAGCAGCGCCGGACAGGCTGCATACTCTGGGGCCAACGTCCTGACTTTC. Amino acid sequence: CASSAGQAAYSGANVLTF.

This clone was counted only a few times. V and J are TRBV25-1 and TRBJ2-7, with D tentatively TRBD2 (5 bases). The V gene's germline CDR1 is MGHDK and CDR2 SYGVNS. V was pared by 2 bases and J by 7 bases, with 12 bases between. The CDR3 runs to 13 residues. The CDR3 loop is CASSEGPSGEQYF. The CDR3 DNA follows: TGTGCCAGCAGTGAAGGACCCTCGGGGGAGCAGTACTTC.

This clone came up a few times. V and J are TRBV6-5 and TRBJ2-1; TRBD2 might be the D (5 bases). The CDR3 runs to 12 residues. CDR1 is MNHEY, CDR2 SVGAGI, per germline. V was trimmed by 8 bases and J by 4 bases, leaving 9 bases between them. This chain's CDR3 is CASGRGYNEQFF. The CDR3 DNA sequence: TGTGCCAGCGGGAGAGGGTACAATGAGCAGTTCTTC.

The chain has TRBV28 and TRBJ2-1; D is uncertain. V lost 3 bases, J lost 7 bases, and 10 bases lay in between. The CDR3 contains 13 residues. The V gene's germline CDR1 is MDHEN and CDR2 SYDVKM. The CDR3 DNA reads TGTGCCAGCAGTTTCACGAGCCTGAATGAGCAGTTCTTC. Amino acid sequence: CASSFTSLNEQFF. Filled out from reference TRBV28 and TRBJ2-1, the complete variable domain reads DVKVTQSSRYLVKRTGEKVFLECVQDMDHENMFWYRQDPGLGLRLIYFSYDVKMKEKGDIPEGYSVSREKKERFSLILESASTNQTSMYLCASSFTSLNEQFFGPGTRLTVL.

This clone has only a few counts. This rearrangement joins TRBV28 to TRBJ2-2, with 8 bases aligning to TRBD2. This CDR3 has 16 residues. V lost 6 bases and J lost 4; bases outside the gene matches: 10. The germline gives CDR1 MDHEN, CDR2 SYDVKM. The CDR3 loop is CASSRVSGKGTGELFF. In DNA form, the CDR3 reads TGTGCCAGCAGCCGGGTTAGCGGGAAGGGCACCGGGGAGCTGTTTTTT.

The chain is built from TRBV7-3 and TRBJ2-5, with TRBD1 identical over 7 bases. CDR1 is SGHTA, CDR2 FQGTGA, per germline. V trimming: 7 bases; J trimming: 5 bases; junction bases outside the gene matches: 10. The CDR3 loop spans 14 amino acids. CDR3 protein: CASTPHQQGETQYF. In DNA, the CDR3 is TGTGCCAGCACCCCCCACCAACAGGGGGAGACCCAGTACTTC.

The chain combines TRBV6-5 with TRBJ1-1, with D hard to call. CDR3 length: 16 residues. Germline V gene sequence: CDR1 MNHEY, CDR2 SVGAGI. V lost 0 bases to trimming and J lost 1 base, with 12 bases between them. This CDR3 is CASSYSILPSNTEAFF. The CDR3, as DNA: TGTGCCAGCAGTTACTCGATACTCCCCTCGAACACTGAAGCTTTCTTT.

This clone was counted many times. This chain uses TRBV28 with TRBJ2-1, with D possibly being TRBD2 (5 bases). Germline CDR1 reads MDHEN; CDR2 reads SYDVKM. V lost 3 bases and J lost 9, with 12 bases in between. CDR3 length: 13 residues. The CDR3 loop is CASSFGSRTEQFF. The CDR3 DNA reads TGTGCCAGCAGTTTTGGGAGCAGGACTGAGCAGTTCTTC.

This clone was detected a few times. The rearrangement joins TRBV5-1 to TRBJ2-1; 7 bases agree with TRBD1. J gave up 6 bases and V 3 bases, and 6 bases lay outside the gene matches. CDR1 and CDR2 from the germline V gene are SGHRS and YFSETQ. The CDR3 loop spans 14 amino acids. CDR3 region: CASSSQGIANEQFF. Written as DNA, the CDR3 is TGCGCCAGCAGCTCACAGGGGATCGCCAATGAGCAGTTCTTC.